These 2 T cell receptor beta chains came from one sample sequenced in a study of technical replicates of blood from several donors. Sequencing used immunoSEQ multiplex PCR; TCRdb keeps in-frame clones, though not all of them. The sample carries around 70,000 clones, roughly 94% recorded once. Sequencing input: T cells isolated from PBMCs. These receptors came from a human donor in good health.

V is TRBV18 and J is TRBJ2-7; TRBD2 matches at 9 bases. Germline V gives CDR1 KGHSH, CDR2 LQKENI. V was clipped by 2 bases and J by 4 bases; unmatched bases: 6. This CDR3 is 15 amino acids long. This CDR3 is CASSPAGLAGYEQYF. CDR3 nucleotide sequence: TGTGCCAGCTCACCAGCGGGACTAGCTGGGTACGAGCAGTACTTC.

The chain combines TRBV11-2 with TRBJ1-2; 8 bases match TRBD1. Trimming at V came to 5 bases and at J to 6 bases, leaving 14 bases not matched to a gene. CDR3 size: 16 residues. CDR1 SGHAT and CDR2 FQNNGV come from the germline V gene. The CDR3 spells CASSVTTDRDYHGYTF. The CDR3 coding sequence is TGTGCCAGCAGCGTTACCACGGACAGGGATTACCATGGCTACACCTTC. Filled out from reference TRBV11-2 and TRBJ1-2, the complete variable domain reads EAGVAQSPRYKIIEKRQSVAFWCNPISGHATLYWYQQILGQGPKLLIQFQNNGVVDDSQLPKDRFSAERLKGVDSTLKIQPAKLEDSAVYLCASSVTTDRDYHGYTFGSGTRLTVV.